What follows describes a single T cell receptor beta chain. Germline V gene data show CDR1 as SGHNT and CDR2 as YYREEE (reference sequence). Trimming stripped 1 base from V and 4 bases from J, with 11 bases between. CDR3 length: 14 amino acids. This sample was taken from a study of blood T cell repertoires in COVID-19. Per the original methods: Reference gene primer amplification in the assay estimated nucleated cell counts. The table came from immunoSEQ multiplex PCR; TCRdb's copy has only in-frame clones and leaves some out. V, J and clone size are taken as reported in that table, and D and trimming were inferred from the DNA itself. The sample records just over 250,000 clones, around nine tenths being singletons.

The sequenced sample was peripheral blood. The clonotype comes from a man in his forties or fifties who had recovered from COVID-19. The chain combines TRBV5-4 with TRBJ1-2, with a weak D call TRBD1 (5 bases). The CDR3 loop reads CASSLSRDSYGYTF. The CDR3 coding sequence is TGTGCCAGCAGCTTGAGTCGCGACAGCTATGGCTACACCTTC.